This is a list of T cell receptor beta chains from one sample in a study of control samples from healthy donors and cancer patients. Assay: immunoSEQ multiplex PCR; the TCRdb copy retains only in-frame clones and omits some. The table includes 110,000 to 150,000 clones, about nine tenths detected once. Material for sequencing was blood. These receptors all stem from a man aged 25 to 45 in good health. Each CDR3 is given with its conserved first and last residue. Fields, in order: CDR3 protein, CDR3 DNA, V gene, D gene, J gene, CDR3 length, clone size. A D gene is named only where the DNA matches it firmly. Clone sizes are given selectively: once, few, many, or a class where the clone is expanded.

cdr3_aa: CASSEGTAYQPQHF
cdr3_nt: TGTGCCAGCAGTGAAGGGACAGCTTATCAGCCCCAGCATTTT
v_call: TRBV2
d_call: .
j_call: TRBJ1-5
cdr3_length: 14
clone_size: .

cdr3_aa: CASSLAPGMNTEAFF
cdr3_nt: TGTGCCAGCAGCTTAGCTCCAGGGATGAACACTGAAGCTTTCTTT
v_call: TRBV7-9
d_call: .
j_call: TRBJ1-1
cdr3_length: 15
clone_size: once

cdr3_aa: CASSTTGGSGELFF
cdr3_nt: TGTGCCAGTAGTACAACAGGGGGCTCCGGGGAGCTGTTTTTT
v_call: TRBV19
d_call: TRBD1
j_call: TRBJ2-2
cdr3_length: 14
clone_size: .

cdr3_aa: CASSIAAQGEYEQYF
cdr3_nt: TGTGCCAGTAGTATAGCTGCACAGGGGGAATACGAGCAGTACTTC
v_call: TRBV19
d_call: TRBD1
j_call: TRBJ2-7
cdr3_length: 15
clone_size: .

cdr3_aa: CASSQGGGGNTIYF
cdr3_nt: TGCGCCAGCAGCCAAGGAGGCGGTGGAAACACCATATATTTT
v_call: TRBV4-3
d_call: .
j_call: TRBJ1-3
cdr3_length: 14
clone_size: .

cdr3_aa: CASRGTSLGDQPQHF
cdr3_nt: TGTGCCAGCAGAGGGACTTCTCTGGGGGATCAGCCCCAGCATTTT
v_call: TRBV6-5
d_call: .
j_call: TRBJ1-5
cdr3_length: 15
clone_size: once

cdr3_aa: CASSLLQGYEQYF
cdr3_nt: TGTGCCAGCAGCTTACTACAGGGATACGAGCAGTACTTC
v_call: TRBV5-6
d_call: .
j_call: TRBJ2-7
cdr3_length: 13
clone_size: .

cdr3_aa: CASSLGGGSSYEQYF
cdr3_nt: TGTGCCAGCAGCTTAGGGGGCGGGAGCTCCTACGAGCAGTACTTC
v_call: TRBV11-2
d_call: TRBD2
j_call: TRBJ2-7
cdr3_length: 15
clone_size: .

cdr3_aa: CASGQFAVLQQFF
cdr3_nt: TGTGCCAGCGGACAGTTCGCCGTTTTGCAGCAGTTCTTC
v_call: TRBV2
d_call: .
j_call: TRBJ2-1
cdr3_length: 13
clone_size: .

cdr3_aa: CASSILALAGGRTGELFF
cdr3_nt: TGTGCCAGTAGTATTCTAGCCCTAGCGGGAGGAAGGACCGGGGAGCTGTTTTTT
v_call: TRBV19
d_call: TRBD2
j_call: TRBJ2-2
cdr3_length: 18
clone_size: .

cdr3_aa: CASSSGLETQYF
cdr3_nt: TGTGCCAGCAGCTCTGGACTGGAGACCCAGTACTTC
v_call: TRBV11-3
d_call: .
j_call: TRBJ2-5
cdr3_length: 12
clone_size: .

cdr3_aa: CASSIVQGTEAFF
cdr3_nt: TGTGCCAGTAGTATAGTCCAGGGCACTGAAGCTTTCTTT
v_call: TRBV19
d_call: .
j_call: TRBJ1-1
cdr3_length: 13
clone_size: .

cdr3_aa: CASSPIGRTGANGELFF
cdr3_nt: TGTGCCAGCTCACCAATAGGAAGGACAGGGGCGAACGGGGAGCTGTTTTTT
v_call: TRBV18
d_call: TRBD1
j_call: TRBJ2-2
cdr3_length: 17
clone_size: .

cdr3_aa: CASSAGLAGGTDTQYF
cdr3_nt: TGTGCCAGCAGCGCGGGACTAGCGGGAGGCACAGATACGCAGTATTTT
v_call: TRBV7-2
d_call: TRBD2
j_call: TRBJ2-3
cdr3_length: 16
clone_size: .

cdr3_aa: CASSFTGFGLFF
cdr3_nt: TGTGCCAGCAGTTTTACAGGGTTTGGGCTGTTTTTT
v_call: TRBV28
d_call: .
j_call: TRBJ2-2
cdr3_length: 12
clone_size: .

cdr3_aa: CASSEHGGSGANVLTF
cdr3_nt: TGTGCCAGCAGTGAGCATGGCGGCTCTGGGGCCAACGTCCTGACTTTC
v_call: TRBV2
d_call: .
j_call: TRBJ2-6
cdr3_length: 16
clone_size: .

cdr3_aa: CASRLADTYEQYF
cdr3_nt: TGCGCCAGCAGGCTAGCCGATACCTACGAGCAGTACTTC
v_call: TRBV10-2
d_call: .
j_call: TRBJ2-7
cdr3_length: 13
clone_size: .

cdr3_aa: CASSLPRTGETIQYF
cdr3_nt: TGTGCCAGCAGCTTACCTAGGACAGGGGAGACCATTCAGTACTTC
v_call: TRBV7-9
d_call: TRBD1
j_call: TRBJ2-4
cdr3_length: 15
clone_size: .

cdr3_aa: CASSLGSAGAADTQYF
cdr3_nt: TGTGCCAGCAGCTTAGGATCAGCGGGAGCGGCAGATACGCAGTATTTT
v_call: TRBV7-9
d_call: TRBD2
j_call: TRBJ2-3
cdr3_length: 16
clone_size: .

cdr3_aa: CASSSLLPAGRSGANVLTF
cdr3_nt: TGTGCCAGCAGTTCCTTGCTCCCGGCTGGCCGATCTGGGGCCAACGTCCTGACTTTC
v_call: TRBV28
d_call: .
j_call: TRBJ2-6
cdr3_length: 19
clone_size: .

cdr3_aa: CASRTGTDTQYF
cdr3_nt: TGTGCCAGCAGAACCGGCACAGATACGCAGTATTTT
v_call: TRBV2
d_call: .
j_call: TRBJ2-3
cdr3_length: 12
clone_size: .

cdr3_aa: CASIEREGEKLFF
cdr3_nt: TGTGCCAGCATCGAGAGGGAAGGTGAAAAACTGTTTTTT
v_call: TRBV2
d_call: .
j_call: TRBJ1-4
cdr3_length: 13
clone_size: .

cdr3_aa: CASSQDPSGSNSYEQYF
cdr3_nt: TGTGCCAGCAGCCAAGATCCTAGCGGGAGTAACTCCTACGAGCAGTACTTC
v_call: TRBV4-2
d_call: TRBD2
j_call: TRBJ2-7
cdr3_length: 17
clone_size: .

cdr3_aa: CATSDPEGTPDTQYF
cdr3_nt: TGTGCCACCAGTGATCCCGAGGGTACCCCAGATACGCAGTATTTT
v_call: TRBV24-1
d_call: .
j_call: TRBJ2-3
cdr3_length: 15
clone_size: .

cdr3_aa: CAWSGTGGYEQYF
cdr3_nt: TGTGCCTGGAGCGGGACTGGAGGCTACGAGCAGTACTTC
v_call: TRBV30
d_call: .
j_call: TRBJ2-7
cdr3_length: 13
clone_size: .

cdr3_aa: CASSGTGHYNTGELFF
cdr3_nt: TGTGCCAGCTCTGGAACGGGACACTATAACACCGGGGAGCTGTTTTTT
v_call: TRBV28
d_call: .
j_call: TRBJ2-2
cdr3_length: 16
clone_size: .

cdr3_aa: CASSVQLSGANVLTF
cdr3_nt: TGTGCCAGCAGCGTACAGTTATCTGGGGCCAACGTCCTGACTTTC
v_call: TRBV6-5
d_call: .
j_call: TRBJ2-6
cdr3_length: 15
clone_size: once